Presented here are 13 T cell receptor beta chains from one specimen sequenced in a study of metastatic and nonmetastatic thyroid tumors. TCRdb re-called clones from the PCR reads using MiXCR. The sample has about 27,000 clones, 16% seen once. Ahead of thyroid surgery, no patient had received treatment of any kind. Sequencing input: blood. Receptors originate from a male donor with papillary thyroid cancer or a benign thyroid nodule (not recorded which). Some clones in this sample may be carry-over from other donors' samples.

This clone has a count of ten or more. Other DNA sequences from this sample encode an identical CDR3 as well. V gene TRBV19 combines with J gene TRBJ2-1; 7 nucleotides agree with TRBD1. Germline values: CDR1 LNHDA, CDR2 SQIVND (reference sequence). With 7 bases clipped from V and 4 bases from J, the junction kept 4 bases outside the gene matches. The length of the CDR3 is 13 residues. The CDR3 here is CASTATGYNEQFF. The CDR3 coding sequence is TGTGCCAGTACGGCGACAGGGTACAATGAGCAGTTCTTC.

This clone was detected ten times or more. The chain recombines TRBV29-1 with TRBJ1-1; D possibly corresponds to TRBD1 (5 bases). This CDR3 region has 15 residues. Germline lookup yields CDR1 SQVTM and CDR2 ANQGSEA. Trimming cost V 3 bases and J 3 bases, with 17 bases left between them. The CDR3 coding sequence is TGCAGCGTTGACACCCTTCGGACATCCTACACTGAAGCTTTCTTT. Its protein is CSVDTLRTSYTEAFF. The full variable domain, in which reference TRBV29-1 and TRBJ1-1 provide the parts outside the CDR3, is SAVISQKPSRDICQRGTSLTIQCQVDSQVTMMFWYRQQPGQSLTLIATANQGSEATYESGFVIDKFPISRPNLTFSTLTVSNMSPEDSSIYLCSVDTLRTSYTEAFFGQGTRLTVV.

This clone was detected ten times or more. The gene calls are TRBV28 and TRBJ1-2, with D possibly being TRBD1 (5 bases). Germline loops: CDR1 MDHEN, CDR2 SYDVKM. This CDR3 is 16 amino acids long. V was shortened by 4 bases and J by 4 bases, with 19 bases between the two germline ends. The CDR3 region has the DNA TGTGCCAGCAGTTCGGGACGGGGAGGAGTGGTCTATGGCTACACCTTC. Encoded protein: CASSSGRGGVVYGYTF.

This clone occurred a few times. V is TRBV3-1 and J is TRBJ2-1; 10 nucleotides agree with TRBD1. CDR3 size: 12 residues. Germline V gene lookup returns CDR1 LGHDT and CDR2 YNNKEL (reference sequence). Trimming at V came to 6 bases and at J to 8 bases, leaving 1 base not matched to a gene. CDR3 sequence: CASRDRGHEQFF. For the CDR3, the DNA is TGTGCCAGCAGAGACAGGGGGCATGAGCAGTTCTTC.

This clone is judged medium-sized. This CDR3 is also generated by other DNA sequences in the sample. The rearrangement links TRBV7-9 to TRBJ1-2, with 9 nucleotides matching TRBD1. CDR1 and CDR2 from the germline V gene are SEHNR and FQNEAQ (reference sequence). The CDR3 is 12 residues long. V was pared by 5 bases and J by 8 bases, with 3 bases of the junction left unmatched. The CDR3 nucleotides read TGTGCCAGCAGCCGGGACAGGGAAGGCTACACCTTC. Translating gives CASSRDREGYTF.

The table lists this clone with many counts. This chain connects TRBV20-1 to TRBJ2-7; D is undetermined. The germline V and J ends were trimmed by 3 bases and 2 bases, with 8 bases remaining between them. From germline, CDR1 is DFQATT and CDR2 SNEGSKA (reference sequence). The CDR3 contains 12 residues. The CDR3 DNA reads TGCAGTGCTAGCGGCAGTACCTACGAGCAGTACTTC. This sequence encodes CSASGSTYEQYF.

This clone was observed at least ten times. The chain joins TRBV13 to TRBJ1-1; D gene uncertain. The germline gives CDR1 PRHDT, CDR2 FYEKMQ (reference sequence). This CDR3 is 12 amino acids long. Trimming shortened V by 5 bases and J by 5 bases, and 9 bases separated the two germline ends. Written as DNA, the CDR3 is TGTGCCAGCAGCAACCGAACGACTGAAGCTTTCTTT. Amino acid sequence: CASSNRTTEAFF.

The CDR3 DNA reads TGTGCCAGCTCATCGGACGGGGCAGCTGGTGAGAAACTGTTTTTT. Its protein product is CASSSDGAAGEKLFF. J is TRBJ1-4 and V is TRBV18, with TRBD1 as a possible D gene (5 bases). Trimming pared 5 bases from V and 11 bases from J, leaving 21 bases between. Germline CDR1 reads KGHSH; CDR2 reads LQKENI. The length of the CDR3 is 15 residues.

This clone was counted a few times. The CDR3 DNA is TGTGCCAGCATTGACTGGGTGGGCTATGGCTACACCTTC. Translated, it gives CASIDWVGYGYTF. V gene TRBV2 combines with J gene TRBJ1-2; no clear D gene. The CDR3 has 13 residues. Germline V gene data show CDR1 as SNHLY and CDR2 as FYNNEI. Trimming left V 7 bases short and J 4 bases short, with 13 bases between.

This clone was seen at least ten times. The chain combines TRBV5-1 with TRBJ2-1; no clear D. V was clipped by 0 bases and J by 0 bases, with 7 bases between them. This CDR3 spans 15 amino acids. CDR1 is SGHRS, CDR2 YFSETQ, per germline. The CDR3 loop reads CASSLETSSYNEQFF. DNA of the CDR3: TGCGCCAGCAGCTTGGAAACGAGCTCCTACAATGAGCAGTTCTTC.

This clone was observed a handful of times. The J gene is TRBJ1-3, the V gene TRBV3-1, with 8 positions matching TRBD1. V lost 0 bases and J lost 6; bases outside the gene matches: 10. CDR3 length: 17 residues. CDR1 and CDR2 (germline): LGHDT, YNNKEL (reference sequence). In nucleotides, the CDR3 is TGTGCCAGCAGCCAAGATGTGTGGACAGGGCGCGAAAACACCATATATTTT. Translating it yields CASSQDVWTGRENTIYF.

This clone was seen a few times. The genes are TRBV6-1 and TRBJ1-4, with 8 bases identical to TRBD1. The CDR3 contains 14 residues. V gave up 4 bases and J gave up 5 bases; unmatched junction bases: 3. Germline lookup yields CDR1 MNHNS and CDR2 SASEGT. The CDR3 nucleotides read TGTGCCAGCAGTGCGGGACAGGAAAATGAAAAACTGTTTTTT. It translates to CASSAGQENEKLFF.

Many counts were recorded for this clone. CDR3 bases: TGTGCCAGCAGCCAAGATCGGACAGGGGTTTCCGGGGAGCTGTTTTTT. This gives the protein CASSQDRTGVSGELFF. This chain uses TRBV3-1 with TRBJ2-2; TRBD1 agrees at 9 bases. The CDR3 extends over 16 amino acids. The V gene's germline CDR1 is LGHDT and CDR2 YNNKEL (reference sequence). The V segment lost 0 bases and the J segment 6 bases; nucleotides outside the gene matches: 5. Combining the CDR3 with reference TRBV3-1 and TRBJ2-2 gives the whole variable domain DTAVSQTPKYLVTQMGNDKSIKCEQNLGHDTMYWYKQDSKKFLKIMFSYNNKELIINETVPNRFSPKSPDKAHLNLHINSLELGDSAVYFCASSQDRTGVSGELFFGEGSRLTVL.